This TCR beta chain was captured in a study of T cell repertoires in cytomegalovirus infection. In this sample, this clonotype turned up a few times. Its antigen is still unknown. Each CDR3 protein gets one entry after TCRdb re-called the reads with MiXCR. The sample carries about 900,000 distinct CDR3 sequences, 31% recorded once. V lost 6 bases and J 10 bases, leaving 15 bases between the germline ends. The CDR3 covers 11 residues. CDR1 and CDR2 from the germline V gene are SQVTM and ANQGSEA. Sequences were derived from cultured CD8+ T cells from PBMCs, sampled from culture after CMV antigen stimulation. The TCR comes from a human donor in good health (CMV status not recorded). Some clones in this sample may be carry-over from other donors' samples. The chain recombines TRBV29-1 with TRBJ1-1; no firm D call. The CDR3 DNA reads as TGCAGCGTGCCCCGATCTTCTCGAGCTTTCTTT. This encodes CSVPRSSRAFF.